A selection of T cell receptor beta chains follows, all from one sample in a study of blood T cell repertoires in COVID-19. TCRdb's copy holds only in-frame clones and misses some; the assay was immunoSEQ multiplex PCR. The table includes roughly 250,000 clones, roughly 83% detected once. The sequenced sample consisted of peripheral blood. The receptors come from a woman aged 80 or older with acute or convalescent COVID-19. Each CDR3 is given with its conserved first and last residue.

j_gene | v_gene | CDR3aa
TRBJ1-4 | TRBV30 | CAWSEVAGGNEKLFF
TRBJ2-3 | TRBV19 | CASSITGGGTQYF
TRBJ1-2 | TRBV6-6 | CASSRAYLGQGNYGYTF
TRBJ1-6 | TRBV10-3 | CAISPGRGPSSYNSPLHF
TRBJ1-1 | TRBV12-3/TRBV12-4 | CASSRRSEAFF
TRBJ1-5 | TRBV6-2/TRBV6-3 | CASSRQQGTSNQPQHF
TRBJ2-2 | TRBV11-3 | CASSPRTGELFF
TRBJ2-2 | TRBV30 | CAWNVWGGTGELFF
TRBJ2-1 | TRBV24-1 | CATSEPGLAGGNEQFF
TRBJ1-5 | TRBV7-9 | CASSSSYQPQHF
TRBJ1-6 | TRBV19 | CASSPRGTYNSPLHF
TRBJ1-1 | TRBV29-1 | CSAGQARRTEAFF
TRBJ2-3 | TRBV27 | CASSLIRGGEDTQYF
TRBJ2-1 | TRBV5-1 | CASSSSGAPYNEQFF
TRBJ2-7 | TRBV6-5 | CASSYRMGAPYEQYF
TRBJ1-1 | TRBV28 | CASSLLRRDTEAFF
TRBJ2-3 | TRBV19 | CASSMGGGADTQYF
TRBJ1-4 | TRBV5-1 | CASSPGDREKLFF
TRBJ1-4 | TRBV5-1 | CASSSTGIRGEKLFF
TRBJ2-3 | TRBV27 | CASSFTRTATDTQYF
TRBJ2-7 | TRBV28 | CASGKLGGQPVF
TRBJ2-3 | TRBV19 | CASQGLAGISTDTQYF
TRBJ1-2 | TRBV19 | CASRGQNYGYTF
TRBJ1-1 | TRBV2 | CASRDRGAEAFF
TRBJ1-1 | TRBV12-5 | CASGLGGNTEAFF
TRBJ2-3 | TRBV19 | CASSTVGSPIFTDTQYF
TRBJ1-1 | TRBV4-1 | CASSQDRQASEAFF
TRBJ2-1 | TRBV2 | CASRALQTIPRKGESSYNEQFF
TRBJ1-5 | TRBV7-2 | CASSSTGQGVYSNQPQHF
TRBJ1-6 | TRBV7-9 | CASSLASSGTLHF
TRBJ1-1 | TRBV6-5 | CASSYGAVLSEAFF
TRBJ1-2 | TRBV6-4 | CASRESRFSTF
TRBJ1-2 | TRBV28 | CASTTGAYGYTF
TRBJ2-2 | TRBV15 | CATSIQTNTGELFF
TRBJ2-7 | TRBV4-1 | CASSRRTSGTYEQYF
TRBJ1-6 | TRBV4-2 | CASSQGQGGASPLHF
TRBJ2-3 | TRBV24-1 | CATSERTSGGVADTQYF
TRBJ1-2 | TRBV30 | CAWSVRQGNYGYTF
TRBJ2-3 | TRBV4-1 | CASSLRGGPPTDTQYF
TRBJ1-6 | TRBV27 | CASSPDSYNSPLHF
TRBJ1-3 | TRBV4-1 | CASSQGVAGVYSGNTIYF
TRBJ2-3 | TRBV18 | CASSPPAGGGYMDTQYF
TRBJ1-2 | TRBV4-1 | CASSQDMVPGFYGYTF
TRBJ2-1 | TRBV5-1 | CASSAAGTSGDQFF
TRBJ2-3 | TRBV11-3 | CASSPRGGTSTDTQYF
TRBJ1-5 | TRBV28 | CASVLGSNQPQHF
TRBJ1-4 | TRBV29-1 | CSVDTGGLGEKLFF
TRBJ1-5 | TRBV7-9 | CASSLGQGSQPQHF
TRBJ1-1 | TRBV6-5 | CASSSTVNTEAFF
TRBJ2-2 | TRBV18 | CASSPPGVTGELFF